This TCR beta chain emerged from a study of blood T cells in healthy people across ages. General observations from the study: Unsorted PBMC material precluded a definitive naive versus antigen-experienced comparison. Age brought a roughly linear fall in TCR beta diversity measured per million T cells.

This clonotype has more than one count but fewer than ten. The antigen is undetermined. Primers used in a second PCR of roughly 6 to 11 cycles were a sample-barcoded 5' primer and a J-beta primer mix. TCRdb independently ran MiXCR on the 5' RACE reads; one entry per CDR3 protein. The sample holds under 2,000,000 distinct CDR3 sequences, about 50% seen once. Germline-derived CDR1 and CDR2 are SGHDN and FVKESK. The CDR3 sequence is 15 residues long. This clonotype originated in a woman in her 40s in good health. The sequenced material came from blood. The rearrangement links TRBV14 to TRBJ2-7; possible D gene TRBD2, 5 bases. The end of the DNA aligns better with TRBJ2-5, so the J call may be wrong. The CDR3 region is CASSPSEEGYETQYF. The CDR3 DNA reads TGTGCCAGCAGCCCATCGGAGGAAGGATACGAGACCCAGTACTTC.